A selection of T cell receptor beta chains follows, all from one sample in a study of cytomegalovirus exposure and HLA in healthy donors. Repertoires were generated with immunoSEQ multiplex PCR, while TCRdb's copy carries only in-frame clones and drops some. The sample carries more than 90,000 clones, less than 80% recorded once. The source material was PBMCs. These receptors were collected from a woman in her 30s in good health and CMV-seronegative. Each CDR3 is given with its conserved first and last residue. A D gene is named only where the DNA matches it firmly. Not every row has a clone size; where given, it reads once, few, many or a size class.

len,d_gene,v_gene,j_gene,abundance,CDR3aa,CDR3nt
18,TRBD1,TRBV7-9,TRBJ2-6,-,CASSLRGTGALGANVLTF,TGTGCCAGCAGCTTAAGGGGGACAGGTGCCCTTGGGGCCAACGTCCTGACTTTC
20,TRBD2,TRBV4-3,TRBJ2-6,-,CASSQDLAGGPRPGANVLTF,TGCGCCAGCAGCCAAGATCTAGCGGGAGGGCCGAGGCCCGGGGCCAACGTCCTGACTTTC
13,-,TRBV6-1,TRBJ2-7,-,CASGNYESYEQYF,TGTGCCAGCGGTAACTACGAATCCTACGAGCAGTACTTC
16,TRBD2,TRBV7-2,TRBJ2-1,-,CASSSPLAGGPNEQFF,TGTGCCAGCAGCTCCCCCCTAGCGGGAGGGCCGAATGAGCAGTTCTTC
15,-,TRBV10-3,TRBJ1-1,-,CAISESADTNTEAFF,TGTGCCATCAGTGAGTCGGCAGATACGAACACTGAAGCTTTCTTT
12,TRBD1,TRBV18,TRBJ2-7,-,CASSSRGPEQYF,TGTGCCAGCTCAAGCAGGGGGCCCGAGCAGTACTTC
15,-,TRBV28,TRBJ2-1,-,CASSPAGGHNNEQFF,TGTGCCAGCAGTCCTGCTGGAGGCCATAACAATGAGCAGTTCTTC
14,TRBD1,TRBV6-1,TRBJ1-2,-,CASRAAGTAYGYTF,TGTGCCAGCAGGGCTGCCGGGACAGCCTATGGCTACACCTTC
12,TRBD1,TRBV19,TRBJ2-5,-,CASQGELETQYF,TGTGCCAGCCAGGGGGAGTTAGAGACCCAGTACTTC
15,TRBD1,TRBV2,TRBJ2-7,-,CASRVDRGRFYEQYF,TGTGCCAGCAGGGTCGACAGGGGGCGCTTCTACGAGCAGTACTTC
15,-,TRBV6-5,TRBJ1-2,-,CASSYSGELLYGYTF,TGTGCCAGCAGTTATTCCGGGGAACTCCTTTATGGCTACACCTTC
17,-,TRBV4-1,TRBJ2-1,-,CASSQFLASGSYNEQFF,TGCGCCAGCAGCCAATTTCTAGCGTCCGGCTCCTACAATGAGCAGTTCTTC
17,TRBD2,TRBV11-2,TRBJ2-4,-,CASSLDEGTSGLNIQYF,TGTGCCAGCAGCTTAGATGAAGGGACTAGCGGACTAAACATTCAGTACTTC
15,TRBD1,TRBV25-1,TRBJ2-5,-,CASSDKTGNQETQYF,TGTGCCAGCAGTGATAAGACAGGGAACCAAGAGACCCAGTACTTC
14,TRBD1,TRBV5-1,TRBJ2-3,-,CASSQDRGADTQYF,TGCGCCAGCAGCCAGGACAGGGGTGCCGATACGCAGTATTTT
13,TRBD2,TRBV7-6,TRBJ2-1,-,CASSRGGRAEQFF,TGTGCCAGCAGCAGAGGCGGGAGGGCTGAGCAGTTCTTC
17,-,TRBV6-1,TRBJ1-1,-,CASSEAAFSSGNTEAFF,TGTGCCAGCAGTGAAGCGGCGTTTTCCAGCGGGAACACTGAAGCTTTCTTT
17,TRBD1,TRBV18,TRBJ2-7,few,CASSPTRTGTGAYEQYF,TGTGCCAGCTCACCAACCAGGACCGGGACAGGGGCCTACGAGCAGTACTTC
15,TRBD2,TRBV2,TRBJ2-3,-,CASSSLAGVWDTQYF,TGTGCCAGCAGTTCCCTAGCGGGAGTCTGGGATACGCAGTATTTT
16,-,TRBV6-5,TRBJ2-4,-,CASSYDLLLAKNIQYF,TGTGCCAGCAGTTATGATCTACTATTAGCCAAAAACATTCAGTACTTC
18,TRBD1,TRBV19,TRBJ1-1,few,CASSIPTLVRDSNTEAFF,TGTGCCAGTAGTATACCCACACTCGTCCGGGACAGTAACACTGAAGCTTTCTTT
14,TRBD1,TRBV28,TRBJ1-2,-,CASRDGQGIYGYTF,TGTGCCAGCAGAGACGGACAGGGCATCTATGGCTACACCTTC
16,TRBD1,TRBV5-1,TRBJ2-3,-,CASSLGGQLSTDTQYF,TGCGCCAGCAGCTTGGGGGGACAGCTAAGCACAGATACGCAGTATTTT
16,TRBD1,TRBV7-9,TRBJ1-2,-,CASSSTPGQGIYGYTF,TGTGCCAGCAGCTCAACACCGGGACAGGGGATCTATGGCTACACCTTC
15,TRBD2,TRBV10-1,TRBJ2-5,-,CASSDGLAGIETQYF,TGCGCCAGCAGCGACGGACTAGCGGGAATAGAGACCCAGTACTTC
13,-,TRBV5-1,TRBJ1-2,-,CASSEGGNYGYTF,TGCGCCAGCAGCGAGGGTGGTAACTATGGCTACACCTTC
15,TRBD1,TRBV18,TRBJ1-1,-,CASSPIQGTNTEAFF,TGTGCCAGCTCACCAATACAGGGGACGAACACTGAAGCTTTCTTT
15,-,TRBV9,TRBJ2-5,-,CASSVSGDNQETQYF,TGTGCCAGCAGCGTATCGGGGGATAACCAAGAGACCCAGTACTTC
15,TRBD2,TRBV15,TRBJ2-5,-,CATSRDGTSEETQYF,TGTGCCACCAGCAGAGACGGGACTAGCGAAGAGACCCAGTACTTC
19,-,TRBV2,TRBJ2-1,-,CASSEAAPGAGDLYNEQFF,TGTGCCAGCAGTGAAGCCGCTCCGGGGGCGGGAGATCTCTACAATGAGCAGTTCTTC
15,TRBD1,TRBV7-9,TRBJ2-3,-,CASSLGDSSTDTQYF,TGTGCCAGCAGCTTAGGGGACAGTAGCACAGATACGCAGTATTTT